This TCR beta chain derives from a study of cytomegalovirus exposure and HLA in healthy donors. The overall study: There were around 100 million unique TCR beta sequences, drawn from around 180 million T cells, in an earlier analysis.

Germline values: CDR1 MNHNY, CDR2 SVGAGI (reference sequence). Trimming left V 2 bases short and J 7 bases short, with 11 bases between. The CDR3 is 13 residues long. As regards this clone: Its target is not known.

The primer mix had 60 Vbeta and 13 Jbeta primers. Method: immunoSEQ multiplex PCR; TCRdb's copy keeps in-frame clones and lacks some. Of over 100,000 clones listed, about 80% were seen once; the top ten hold roughly 8%. Study-wide points: In a later analysis, the majority of CMV-associated beta chains seemingly showed HLA restriction. A few chains tied to CMV proved CMV antigen-specific in vitro.

The receptor comes from a woman between 50 and 59 years old in good health and CMV-seropositive. The sequencing input was PBMCs. The chain employs TRBV6-6 and TRBJ2-5, with D perhaps TRBD2 (7 bases). DNA for the CDR3: TGTGCCAGCAGTTACGTGGGAGGGGGGACCCAGTACTTC. Residues: CASSYVGGGTQYF.